This T cell receptor beta chain comes out of a study of TIL therapy for anti-PD-1-resistant metastatic lung cancer. As to time point: pre-treatment sample, taken before nivolumab and TIL therapy. The V segment lost 0 bases and the J segment 13 bases; nucleotides outside the gene matches: 6. CDR1 SGHDT and CDR2 YYEEEE come from the germline V gene. This CDR3 comprises 13 residues. Findings of the study overall: After infusion, TIL clonotypes partly replaced peripheral T cells and declined over months.

Note on this clone: The antigen remains undetermined.

This was the immunoSEQ v3 assay. The table came from immunoSEQ multiplex PCR; TCRdb's copy has only in-frame clones and leaves some out. Here the sample spans 40,000 to 55,000 clones, about 80% being singletons. Material: blood, obtained at baseline. This receptor was taken from a woman aged 30-79 years with non-small cell lung cancer. The chain recombines TRBV5-6 with TRBJ1-4; 7 bases agree with TRBD1. CDR3 sequence (DNA): TGTGCCAGCAGCTTGGGCAGGGGGAGGTTACTGTTTTTT. Translated: CASSLGRGRLLFF.